The clone carrying this TCR beta chain has only a few counts. Its antigen is unidentified. Indicated time point: patch test 3, about 24 weeks after DPC sensitization. The treatment was: therapeutic diphenylcyclopropenone sensitization with weekly scalp DPC. The data are from a study of human T cells and chemical hapten exposure. Across the whole study: The cohort included alopecia areata under or over 50% scalp, totalis and universalis.

This CDR3 region has 15 residues. CDR1 LNHDA and CDR2 SQIVND come from the germline V gene (reference sequence). The germline V and J ends were trimmed by 1 base and 6 bases, with 15 bases remaining between them. Study conclusions and caveats: Expanded TCRs showed more large CDR3 clusters than pre-sensitization or healthy control sets. Following DPC sensitization, TCRs present above 1 in 1000 frequency showed no change.

TCRdb analysed the RACE reads with MiXCR anew, one entry per CDR3 protein. There are about 84,000 distinct CDR3 sequences in the sample; 10% to 14% occur only once, and about 4% lies in the top ten. The rearrangement uses TRBV19 and TRBJ1-2; no clear D gene. This TCR derives from a woman aged 45-65 years with alopecia areata. Some clones in this sample may be carry-over from other donors' samples. Sample: whole blood, taken in connection with sensitization to the hapten diphenylcyclopropenone (DPC). CDR3 DNA sequence: TGTGCCAGTAGTATAGGTCGGGTGGTGACTGATGGCTACACCTTC. As protein: CASSIGRVVTDGYTF.